The source of this T cell receptor beta chain is a study of identical twins. A single record per CDR3 protein comes from TCRdb applying MiXCR to the 5' RACE reads. The table records roughly 540,000 distinct CDR3 sequences, roughly a fifth of them present only once. Germline lookup yields CDR1 MNHEY and CDR2 SVGEGT. The CDR3 consists of 12 residues. Trimming left V 5 bases short and J 12 bases short, with 17 bases between. These data were likewise used in another study, on T cells expressing NK-cell markers. In that study: Out of eight donors sequenced, seven tested HCMV-seropositive and the remaining one seronegative. For several experiments, T cell sorting was restricted to the alpha-beta TCR population by means of an anti-gamma-delta TCR antibody.

Sequenced input: CD4+ T cells sorted from blood. This TCR was sampled from a woman younger than 35 in good health. The chain couples TRBV6-2 or TRBV6-3 to TRBJ2-7; D tentatively fits TRBD1 or TRBD2 (5 bases each). The CDR3 DNA follows: TGTGCCAGCAGTCCCCGCAGGGACCGGGGGTACTTC. This codes for CASSPRRDRGYF.